This TCR beta chain derives from a study of T cell changes during pregnancy in multiple sclerosis. Profiling relied on immunoSEQ multiplex PCR, and the TCRdb table lists in-frame clones only, not all of them. The sample contains roughly 83,000 clones, roughly nine tenths of which appear only once. Germline CDR1 and CDR2: SGHTA and FQGNSA. J lost 9 bases, V lost 2 bases, and 15 bases had no gene match. The CDR3 is 17 residues long. This TCR derives from a female donor in good health, serving as a control in a pregnancy study. Some clones in this sample may be carry-over from other donors' samples. The specimen comprised PBMCs, sampled in the first trimester of pregnancy. The chain recombines TRBV7-2 with TRBJ2-1, with 8 bases identical to TRBD2. The CDR3 region has the DNA TGTGCCAGCAGCTTATTGGGCGGGGGGTACAATGTGGGTGAGCAGTTCTTC. Residues: CASSLLGGGYNVGEQFF.